The source of this T cell receptor (beta chain) is a study of T cells in Graves' hyperthyroidism and ophthalmopathy. This clonotype was seen at least ten times. Amplified TCR beta CDR3 regions derived from RNA transcripts. HTBI primers were the set used in a first-round RT-PCR of the TCR CDR3. TCRdb processed the multiplex PCR reads anew with MiXCR; each CDR3 protein has one entry. In the table there are about 420,000 distinct CDR3 sequences, 15% to 18% of which are singletons. Patients were excluded for uncontrolled infection, other autoimmune disease, pregnancy or lactation. Germline CDR1 reads SNHLY; CDR2 reads FYNNEI. Trimming left V 4 bases short and J 5 bases short, with 11 bases between. The CDR3 spans 13 residues.

V usage is TRBV2 and J usage is TRBJ2-5; D remains ambiguous. This clonotype was obtained from a woman aged 18-29 years with Graves' hyperthyroidism. Material for sequencing was blood. The CDR3 is CASSVSSWETQYF. CDR3 DNA sequence: TGTGCCAGCAGTGTTTCTAGTTGGGAGACCCAGTACTTC. Variable domain in full (rest from reference TRBV2 and TRBJ2-5): EPEVTQTPSHQVTQMGQEVILRCVPISNHLYFYWYRQILGQKVEFLVSFYNNEISEKSEIFDDQFSVERPDGSNFTLKIRSTKLEDSAMYFCASSVSSWETQYFGPGTRLLVL.